This T cell receptor (beta chain) is drawn from a study of CD8 T cells in ankylosing spondylitis. Points from the study as a whole: What appeared characteristic of ankylosing spondylitis blood was a TCR beta motif of several highly homologous variants.

This CDR3 contains 14 residues. Trimming shortened V by 4 bases and J by 3 bases, and 13 bases separated the two germline ends. Germline V CDR1 and CDR2: WNHNN, SYGVQD (reference sequence). This clonotype has a handful of counts. What it recognizes is unknown. Generation of TCR beta libraries employed quantitative 5'-RACE incorporating molecular barcodes. TCRdb reanalysed the 5' RACE reads using MiXCR and keeps one entry per CDR3 protein. The sample shows about 390,000 distinct CDR3 sequences, about a fifth of them seen only once. This rearrangement joins TRBV10-1 to TRBJ2-7, with a tentative D call TRBD2 (5 bases). Input material: blood, either unsorted or a sorted T cell fraction (not recorded which). This TCR derives from a male donor with ankylosing spondylitis. CDR3 loop: CASSGHIGDYEQYF. The DNA for the CDR3 is TGCGCCAGCAGTGGGCACATCGGGGACTACGAGCAGTACTTC.